The 22 T cell receptor beta chains in this list originate from one sample, sequenced in a study of sequential checkpoint blockade in melanoma. As for treatment: randomized to nivolumab then ipilimumab (arm A) or the reverse (arm B). Produced via immunoSEQ multiplex PCR; TCRdb's table is partial and in-frame only. The profile covers nearly 8,500 clones, with over 85% appearing a single time and under 15% taken by the ten largest. Sequencing was performed on CD8+ T cells sorted from blood (inferred from file names), taken from a patient given nivolumab and ipilimumab in sequence. The receptor set was obtained from a human donor with melanoma.

This chain uses TRBV7-9 with TRBJ2-7; 12 nucleotides align to TRBD1. With 6 bases clipped from V and 5 bases from J, the junction kept 5 bases outside the gene matches. The CDR3 runs to 14 residues. Per germline, CDR1 SEHNR and CDR2 FQNEAQ (reference sequence). The CDR3 nucleotides are TGTGCCAGCAGTGGGGGGACAGGGGGCCACGAGCAGTACTTC. Its translation is CASSGGTGGHEQYF.

The chain carries TRBV7-9 and TRBJ1-4; 7 bases align to TRBD1. V trimming: 5 bases; J trimming: 4 bases; junction bases outside the gene matches: 13. Germline assignment: CDR1 SEHNR and CDR2 FQNEAQ (reference sequence). The CDR3 length is 17 residues. This CDR3 is CASSPPRVGQLNEKLFF. The CDR3 bases are TGTGCCAGCAGCCCCCCGAGGGTGGGACAGCTTAATGAAAAACTGTTTTTT.

The rearrangement uses TRBV27 and TRBJ1-5; 8 bases fit TRBD1. The CDR3 runs to 17 residues. CDR1 MNHEY and CDR2 SMNVEV come from the germline V gene (reference sequence). V dropped 3 bases and J dropped 0; count of bases not matched to a gene: 7. The CDR3 spells CASSLTGEGYSNQPQHF. Here the CDR3 DNA reads TGTGCCAGCAGTTTGACAGGGGAGGGTTATAGCAATCAGCCCCAGCATTTT.

This chain joins TRBV6-1 and TRBJ2-2; D unclear. The germline V gene has CDR1 MNHNS and CDR2 SASEGT. Trimming removed 1 base at V and 5 bases at J, with 5 bases between. This CDR3 has 13 amino acids. The CDR3 nucleotides read TGTGCCAGCAGTGAAGTCAGGACCGGGGAGCTGTTTTTT. It encodes CASSEVRTGELFF.

V usage is TRBV5-4 and J usage is TRBJ2-7; D gene unclear. Per germline, CDR1 SGHNT and CDR2 YYREEE (reference sequence). This CDR3 spans 13 amino acids. V lost 0 bases and J 3 bases, leaving 7 bases between the germline ends. CDR3 in DNA: TGTGCCAGCAGCTTGGACCCTAACTACGAGCAGTACGTC. Translated, it gives CASSLDPNYEQYV.

This chain connects TRBV5-6 to TRBJ1-5; D gene uncertain. Germline V CDR1 and CDR2: SGHDT, YYEEEE. V lost 1 base, J lost 1 base, and 15 bases lay in between. CDR3 length equals 17 residues. The CDR3 loop reads CASSLPVPPSSNQPQHF. The DNA for the CDR3 is TGTGCCAGCAGCTTGCCCGTCCCTCCGAGCAGCAATCAGCCCCAGCATTTT. Full variable domain (outside the CDR3, taken from reference TRBV5-6 and TRBJ1-5): DAGVTQSPTHLIKTRGQQVTLRCSPKSGHDTVSWYQQALGQGPQFIFQYYEEEERQRGNFPDRFSGHQFPNYSSELNVNALLLGDSALYLCASSLPVPPSSNQPQHFGDGTRLSIL.

The chain uses TRBV27 and TRBJ1-1; D might be TRBD1 (6 bases). The CDR3 loop spans 16 amino acids. V was pared by 6 bases and J by 1 base, with 18 bases between. Germline CDR1 MNHEY, CDR2 SMNVEV (reference sequence). DNA for the CDR3: TGTGCCAGCAGAGCAGGGGTTTATGTCAGGAACACTGAAGCTTTCTTT. Its translation: CASRAGVYVRNTEAFF.

The DNA for the CDR3 is TGTGCCGCCGGACAGTCGGAGGTTGGCTACACCTTC. Translating gives CAAGQSEVGYTF. The V and J genes are TRBV10-3 and TRBJ1-2, with D perhaps matching TRBD1 (6 bases). Per the germline V gene, CDR1 is ENHRY and CDR2 is SYGVKD. Trimming took off 11 bases at V and 7 bases at J, with 17 bases between the two ends. The CDR3 is 12 residues long.

This chain links TRBV4-1 with TRBJ1-1; 8 bases match TRBD1. J gave up 5 bases and V 2 bases, and 10 bases lay outside the gene matches. This CDR3 is 16 amino acids long. The germline CDR1 and CDR2 sequences are MGHRA and YSYEKL. The DNA for the CDR3 is TGCGCCAGCAGCCAATCCTCCGACAGGGGAATTACTGAAGCTTTCTTT. This encodes CASSQSSDRGITEAFF.

V gene TRBV7-9 combines with J gene TRBJ1-5; 7 nucleotides line up with TRBD1. Germline-derived CDR1 and CDR2 are SEHNR and FQNEAQ (reference sequence). V gave up 5 bases and J gave up 8 bases; unmatched junction bases: 12. The CDR3 is made up of 15 amino acids. The CDR3 DNA is TGTGCCAGCAGCCTAACCGGGACAGTGGGAGAGCCCCAGCATTTT. Translating gives CASSLTGTVGEPQHF.

V and J are TRBV6-4 and TRBJ1-2, with 7 bases identical to TRBD1. The CDR3 length is 13 residues. CDR1 MRHNA and CDR2 SNTAGT come from the germline V gene. The CDR3 sequence: CATQGGDSYGYTF. The CDR3 nucleotides read TGTGCTACCCAAGGAGGGGACAGCTATGGCTACACCTTC.

This rearrangement joins TRBV5-1 to TRBJ1-2; tentatively, D is TRBD1 (6 bases). The V and J ends lost 7 bases and 0 bases respectively, with 10 bases between them. The CDR3 totals 13 residues. The germline V gene encodes CDR1 SGHRS and CDR2 YFSETQ. The CDR3 sequence is CASRQASNYGYTF. The CDR3 nucleotides read TGCGCCAGCCGACAGGCGTCTAACTATGGCTACACCTTC.

This clone was seen only once. The chain uses TRBV5-1 and TRBJ2-7, with a tentative D call TRBD1 (5 bases). The CDR3 sequence is 13 residues long. The V end lost 4 bases, the J end lost 4 bases, and 12 bases lay between the germline ends. The germline V gene has CDR1 SGHRS and CDR2 YFSETQ. This CDR3 reads CASSQGGGYEQYV. Written as DNA, the CDR3 is TGCGCCAGCAGCCAGGGTGGTGGATACGAGCAGTACGTC.

The gene calls are TRBV28 and TRBJ2-7; 14 nucleotides align to TRBD2. Germline V gene lookup returns CDR1 MDHEN and CDR2 SYDVKM. The CDR3 length is 17 residues. Trimming removed 5 bases from V and 6 bases from J; junction bases left unmatched: 12. The CDR3 coding sequence is TGTGCCAGCAGTCCGGAGACTAGCGGGAGGGTAGATAGCGAGCAGTACTTC. This encodes CASSPETSGRVDSEQYF. The entire variable domain, with the rest obtained from reference TRBV28 and TRBJ2-7, is as follows: DVKVTQSSRYLVKRTGEKVFLECVQDMDHENMFWYRQDPGLGLRLIYFSYDVKMKEKGDIPEGYSVSREKKERFSLILESASTNQTSMYLCASSPETSGRVDSEQYFGPGTRLTVT.

The chain has TRBV4-3 and TRBJ1-2; the D is unclear. This CDR3 is 14 amino acids long. In germline, CDR1 is LGHNA, CDR2 YSLEER. V lost 0 bases and J 4 bases, leaving 9 bases between the germline ends. The CDR3 DNA reads as TGCGCCAGCAGCCAAGACAGGTGGGTCTATGGCTACACCTTC. Its protein is CASSQDRWVYGYTF.

The chain employs TRBV14 and TRBJ1-5, with 7 nucleotides matching TRBD1. Germline V gives CDR1 SGHDN, CDR2 FVKESK. Trimming removed 3 bases from V and 1 base from J; junction bases left unmatched: 9. This CDR3 comprises 17 residues. The CDR3 region is CASSHLKPGQSNQPQHF. CDR3 in DNA: TGTGCCAGCAGCCATCTCAAGCCGGGACAGAGCAATCAGCCCCAGCATTTT.

The chain recombines TRBV6-4 with TRBJ1-1, with 12 bases that match TRBD1. The junction had 8 bases not matched to a gene; V was cut back by 6 bases and J by 0 bases. The CDR3 has 17 amino acids. The germline V gene encodes CDR1 MRHNA and CDR2 SNTAGT. DNA of the CDR3: TGTGCCAGCAGATATCGGGACAGGGGGCGAGTGAACACTGAAGCTTTCTTT. Residues: CASRYRDRGRVNTEAFF.

The chain is built from TRBV27 and TRBJ1-5; no clear D gene. The CDR3 sequence is 14 residues long. V dropped 2 bases and J dropped 4 bases, with 9 bases sitting between them. The germline CDR1 and CDR2 sequences are MNHEY and SMNVEV (reference sequence). Written as DNA, the CDR3 is TGTGCCAGCAGTTTAAATCCGGGGAATCAGCCCCAGCATTTT. This codes for CASSLNPGNQPQHF.

In DNA form, the CDR3 reads TGCGCCAGCAGCCAAACCCTGACAGAGAACACTGAAGCTTTCTTT. This sequence encodes CASSQTLTENTEAFF. The chain recombines TRBV4-1 with TRBJ1-1, with TRBD1 as a possible D gene (5 bases). From germline, CDR1 is MGHRA and CDR2 YSYEKL. V dropped 2 bases and J dropped 1 base, with 11 bases sitting between them. The CDR3 is made up of 15 amino acids.

The CDR3 spells CASSFGADSGYTF. Here the CDR3 DNA reads TGCGCCAGCAGCTTTGGGGCGGACAGCGGCTACACCTTC. The rearrangement joins TRBV5-1 to TRBJ1-2; a weak D match, TRBD1 (6 bases). There are 13 residues in the CDR3. Trimming left V 2 bases short and J 8 bases short, with 13 bases between. Germline CDR1 reads SGHRS; CDR2 reads YFSETQ.

This chain links TRBV6-5 with TRBJ2-7; D may be TRBD1 (5 bases). From germline, CDR1 is MNHEY and CDR2 SVGAGI. The CDR3 has 13 amino acids. V was pared by 4 bases and J by 4 bases, with 11 bases between. CDR3 loop: CASSLTATYEQYF. CDR3 sequence (DNA): TGTGCCAGCAGTTTGACAGCTACGTACGAGCAGTACTTC.

J is TRBJ1-1 and V is TRBV7-9; D is possibly TRBD1 (5 bases). The germline V and J ends were trimmed by 3 bases and 5 bases, with 10 bases remaining between them. CDR3 length equals 13 residues. Per germline, CDR1 SEHNR and CDR2 FQNEAQ (reference sequence). In nucleotides, the CDR3 is TGTGCCAGCAGCTTGCAGGGTGGGACTGAAGCTTTCTTT. This codes for CASSLQGGTEAFF.